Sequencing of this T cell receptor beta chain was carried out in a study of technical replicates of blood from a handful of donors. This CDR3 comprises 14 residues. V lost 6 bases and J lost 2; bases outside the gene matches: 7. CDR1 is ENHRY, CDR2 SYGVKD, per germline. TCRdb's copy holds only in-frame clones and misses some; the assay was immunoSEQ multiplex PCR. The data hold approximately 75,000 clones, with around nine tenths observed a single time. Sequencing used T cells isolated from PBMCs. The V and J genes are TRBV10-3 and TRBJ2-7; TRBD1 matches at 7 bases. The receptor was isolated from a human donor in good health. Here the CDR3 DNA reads TGTGCCATCAGAATACGGGACAGTGCCTACGAGCAGTACTTC. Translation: CAIRIRDSAYEQYF.